This TCR beta chain was retrieved from a study of control samples from healthy donors and cancer patients. V lost 1 base and J 3 bases, leaving 7 bases between the germline ends. The V gene's germline CDR1 is SGHAT and CDR2 FQNNGV. CDR3 size: 13 residues. TCRdb's table, derived via immunoSEQ multiplex PCR, lists solely in-frame clones and lacks some. Of about 80,000 clones listed, about nine tenths were seen once; the top ten hold less than 7%. The sequenced material came from blood. The chain combines TRBV11-2 with TRBJ2-7; D unclear. The clonotype comes from a man aged 50-59 years in good health. CDR3 nucleotides: TGTGCCAGCAGCTTAGCACGGAACTACGAGCAGTACTTC. Translated: CASSLARNYEQYF.